The 22 T cell receptor beta chains in this list originate from one sample, sequenced in a study of blood T cell repertoires in COVID-19 (TCRdb year 2020). The protocol used for the library was the immunoSEQ multiplex PCR assay. The clones in this table, taken by TCRdb from immuneACCESS, are in-frame only. Not every clone is retained; where verified, under half of the shortfall comes from an unresolved V gene, and the cause of the rest is unknown. The sample table lists a few hundred thousand clones, approximately 82% of them with a count of one. The ten largest clones capture about 2.3% of the sample. Sequencing used peripheral blood. These receptors all come from a man in his forties or fifties who had recovered from COVID-19.

The J gene is TRBJ2-7, the V gene TRBV5-6; D unclear. V shed 0 bases and J shed 2 bases, with 6 bases lying between them. In germline, CDR1 is SGHDT, CDR2 YYEEEE. The CDR3 sequence is 13 residues long. The CDR3 DNA reads TGTGCCAGCAGCTTGGACATTACCTACGAGCAGTACTTC. Its protein product is CASSLDITYEQYF.

This rearrangement joins TRBV29-1 to TRBJ2-5; 8 bases are a match to TRBD1. In germline, CDR1 is SQVTM, CDR2 ANQGSEA. Unmatched junction bases numbered 8, after V lost 6 bases and J lost 5 bases. The CDR3 is made up of 13 amino acids. CDR3 sequence: CSVNRGWRETQYF. The CDR3 DNA sequence: TGCAGCGTCAACAGGGGGTGGCGGGAGACCCAGTACTTC.

V is TRBV7-2 and J is TRBJ1-1; D is uncertain. Germline-derived CDR1 and CDR2 are SGHTA and FQGNSA. This CDR3 comprises 13 residues. The V gene lost 3 bases and the J gene lost 1 base, with 6 bases spanning the gap. For the CDR3, the DNA is TGTGCCAGCAGCTTCTTTAGGAACACTGAAGCTTTCTTT. Protein product: CASSFFRNTEAFF.

This chain connects TRBV12-3 or TRBV12-4 to TRBJ2-5; D perhaps matches TRBD2 (7 bases). Trimming removed 5 bases at V and 4 bases at J, with 11 bases between. The CDR3 length is 13 residues. The chain's CDR3 is CASSRGGGETQYF. Written as DNA, the CDR3 is TGTGCCAGCAGTCGGGGAGGGGGAGAGACCCAGTACTTC.

In its sample, this clone was seen once. The chain links TRBV6-4 to TRBJ2-1; D possibly corresponds to TRBD1 (5 bases). Germline CDR1 MRHNA, CDR2 SNTAGT. The V and J ends lost 2 bases and 9 bases respectively, with 11 bases between them. The CDR3 loop spans 13 amino acids. The CDR3 loop reads CASSDQDTTEQFF. CDR3 nucleotide sequence: TGTGCCAGCAGTGACCAGGACACGACTGAGCAGTTCTTC.

The rearrangement links TRBV30 to TRBJ2-5; tentatively, D is TRBD1 (7 bases). The V end lost 4 bases, the J end lost 6 bases, and 12 bases lay between the germline ends. There are 12 residues in the CDR3. Germline V gene sequence: CDR1 GTSNPN, CDR2 SVGIG (reference sequence). The CDR3 DNA reads TGTGCCTGGAAGGGGGCGGGGAAGACCCAGTACTTC. Translation gives CAWKGAGKTQYF.

The J gene is TRBJ1-2, the V gene TRBV10-2; 11 bases map to TRBD1. V gave up 7 bases and J gave up 10 bases; unmatched junction bases: 8. Germline CDR1 reads WSHSY; CDR2 reads SAAADI. CDR3 length: 13 residues. The CDR3 DNA follows: TGCGCCAGCAAAGGGACAGGGGGGTCTGTCTACACCTTC. It yields the protein CASKGTGGSVYTF.

In DNA, the CDR3 is TGTGCCAGTAGTCCTCCCTCCGGACAGGGGGCCCTTAATGAAAAACTGTTTTTT. It translates to CASSPPSGQGALNEKLFF. This chain links TRBV19 with TRBJ1-4; 11 bases fit TRBD1. The CDR3 runs to 18 residues. Germline V gene sequence: CDR1 LNHDA, CDR2 SQIVND (reference sequence). Trimming cost V 5 bases and J 4 bases; bases outside gene matches: 12.

The rearrangement links TRBV6-5 to TRBJ2-7, with 8 nucleotides matching TRBD2. CDR1 is MNHEY and CDR2 is SVGAGI in the germline V gene. After removal of 2 bases from V and 2 bases from J, the junction contained 5 bases not matched to a gene. This CDR3 region has 15 residues. The DNA of the CDR3 is TGTGCCAGCAGTTACGAAGCGGGAGCGGCCTACGAGCAGTACTTC. Amino acids: CASSYEAGAAYEQYF.

This rearrangement joins TRBV10-3 to TRBJ2-1; 11 nucleotides line up with TRBD2. From germline, CDR1 is ENHRY and CDR2 SYGVKD. This CDR3 spans 15 amino acids. The V and J ends lost 5 bases and 5 bases, in that order; junction bases with no gene match: 5. The chain's CDR3 is CAISPLLAGDNEQFF. The CDR3 DNA is TGTGCCATCAGTCCCCTACTAGCGGGAGACAATGAGCAGTTCTTC.

Only a few counts were recorded for this clone. V gene TRBV27 combines with J gene TRBJ2-1, with 9 positions matching TRBD1. J lost 8 bases, V lost 2 bases, and 7 bases had no gene match. The CDR3 covers 15 residues. The V gene's germline CDR1 is MNHEY and CDR2 SMNVEV (reference sequence). The CDR3 DNA reads as TGTGCCAGCAGTTTACTTTACAGGGGGCGCGATGAGCAGTTCTTC. It encodes CASSLLYRGRDEQFF.

The V and J genes are TRBV19 and TRBJ1-1; D might be TRBD1 (6 bases). This CDR3 comprises 13 residues. Trimming shortened V by 3 bases and J by 5 bases, and 10 bases separated the two germline ends. CDR1 is LNHDA, CDR2 SQIVND, per germline (reference sequence). CDR3 sequence: CASSIQQGTEAFF. The DNA of the CDR3 is TGTGCCAGTAGTATCCAACAGGGTACTGAAGCTTTCTTT. The full variable domain, its missing parts supplied by reference TRBV19 and TRBJ1-1, is DGGITQSPKYLFRKEGQNVTLSCEQNLNHDAMYWYRQDPGQGLRLIYYSQIVNDFQKGDIAEGYSVSREKKESFPLTVTSAQKNPTAFYLCASSIQQGTEAFFGQGTRLTVV.

The chain has TRBV4-3 and TRBJ1-4; 7 bases map to TRBD1. Germline V gene lookup returns CDR1 LGHNA and CDR2 YSLEER. The CDR3 length is 21 residues. V shed 0 bases, J shed 11 bases, and the junction held 27 bases outside the gene matches. The CDR3 nucleotides are TGCGCCAGCAGCCAAGAGCCCCCCGGGCAGGGGGGTGTCGGGGTTGTTTGGAAACTGTTTTTT. Its protein product is CASSQEPPGQGGVGVVWKLFF.

This chain uses TRBV10-1 with TRBJ2-3; 8 bases are a match to TRBD2. The CDR3 runs 15 residues. Germline V gene data show CDR1 as WNHNN and CDR2 as SYGVQD (reference sequence). The V and J ends lost 6 bases and 6 bases, in that order; junction bases with no gene match: 11. The CDR3 spells CASSDGGALGDTQYF. The CDR3 nucleotides read TGCGCCAGCAGCGACGGGGGGGCCCTAGGGGATACGCAGTATTTT.

CDR3 nucleotide sequence: TGTGCCAGCAGCCCCGGGACAGGGAATGAAAAACTGTTTTTT. Amino acids: CASSPGTGNEKLFF. The V and J genes are TRBV7-9 and TRBJ1-4; 9 bases are a match to TRBD1. CDR1 and CDR2 from the germline V gene are SEHNR and FQNEAQ (reference sequence). The CDR3 runs 14 residues. Trimming removed 5 bases from V and 5 bases from J; junction bases left unmatched: 3.

In this sample, this clone turned up a few times. The chain uses TRBV5-6 and TRBJ1-6, with 12 bases identical to TRBD1. With 0 bases clipped from V and 8 bases from J, the junction kept 6 bases outside the gene matches. CDR1 and CDR2 from the germline V gene are SGHDT and YYEEEE. The CDR3 totals 17 residues. Here the CDR3 reads CASSLAGTGGSYSPLHF. CDR3 sequence (DNA): TGTGCCAGCAGCTTGGCTGGGACAGGGGGCTCATATTCACCCCTCCACTTT.

The CDR3 reads CASSRGDRGHSIQYF. CDR3 nucleotides: TGTGCCAGCAGCCGGGGGGACAGGGGGCACAGCATTCAGTACTTC. The chain links TRBV9 to TRBJ2-4; 12 bases align to TRBD1. The V and J ends lost 4 bases and 9 bases, in that order; junction bases with no gene match: 8. This CDR3 has 15 amino acids. The germline CDR1 and CDR2 sequences are SGDLS and YYNGEE.

V usage is TRBV7-2 and J usage is TRBJ1-3, with D possibly TRBD1 on 6 matching bases. This CDR3 is built from 16 residues. CDR1 and CDR2 (germline): SGHTA, FQGNSA. V was trimmed by 2 bases and J by 2 bases, leaving 13 bases between them. In nucleotides, the CDR3 is TGTGCCAGCAGCTTACTTCAGGGGATCACTGGAAACACCATATATTTT. Translation: CASSLLQGITGNTIYF.

V usage is TRBV4-1 and J usage is TRBJ2-1; no clear D. CDR3 length equals 16 residues. Germline V gene data show CDR1 as MGHRA and CDR2 as YSYEKL. With 1 base removed from V and 0 bases from J, the gap between germline ends came to 10 bases. The CDR3: CASSQVGLGSYNEQFF. CDR3 bases: TGCGCCAGCAGCCAAGTGGGCCTCGGCTCCTACAATGAGCAGTTCTTC.

The rearrangement joins TRBV2 to TRBJ1-1, with D possibly TRBD1 on 6 matching bases. CDR3 size: 15 residues. CDR1 is SNHLY and CDR2 is FYNNEI in the germline V gene. V lost 4 bases and J 0 bases, leaving 12 bases between the germline ends. The CDR3 coding sequence is TGTGCCAGCAGTGCGGACAGCCTCATGAACACTGAAGCTTTCTTT. Its protein is CASSADSLMNTEAFF.

V usage is TRBV12-3 or TRBV12-4 and J usage is TRBJ1-2; D not certain. V was pared by 2 bases and J by 2 bases, with 6 bases between. The CDR3 has 13 amino acids. The CDR3 sequence is CASSLQQNYGYTF. The CDR3 region has the DNA TGTGCCAGCAGTTTACAACAGAACTATGGCTACACCTTC.

This rearrangement joins TRBV6-5 to TRBJ2-7; D gene uncertain. Trimming left V 6 bases short and J 3 bases short, with 12 bases between. The CDR3 loop spans 13 amino acids. From germline, CDR1 is MNHEY and CDR2 SVGAGI. The DNA of the CDR3 is TGTGCCAGCAGCCCCGGGTTCCTCTACGAGCAGTACTTC. Its translation is CASSPGFLYEQYF.